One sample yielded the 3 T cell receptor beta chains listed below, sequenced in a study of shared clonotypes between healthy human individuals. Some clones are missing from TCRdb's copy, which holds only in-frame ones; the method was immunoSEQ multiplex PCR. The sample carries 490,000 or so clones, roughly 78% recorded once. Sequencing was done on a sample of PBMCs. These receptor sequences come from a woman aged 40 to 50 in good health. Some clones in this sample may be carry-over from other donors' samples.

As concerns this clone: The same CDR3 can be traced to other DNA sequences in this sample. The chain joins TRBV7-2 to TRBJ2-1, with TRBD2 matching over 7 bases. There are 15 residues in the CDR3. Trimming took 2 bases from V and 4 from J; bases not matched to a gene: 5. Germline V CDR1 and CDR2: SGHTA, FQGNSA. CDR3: CASSLRLAAYNEQFF. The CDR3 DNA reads TGTGCCAGCAGCTTACGGCTAGCGGCATACAATGAGCAGTTCTTC. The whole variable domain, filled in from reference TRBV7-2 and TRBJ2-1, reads GAGVSQSPSNKVTEKGKDVELRCDPISGHTALYWYRQSLGQGLEFLIYFQGNSAPDKSGLPSDRFSAERTGGSVSTLTIQRTQQEDSAVYLCASSLRLAAYNEQFFGPGTRLTVL.

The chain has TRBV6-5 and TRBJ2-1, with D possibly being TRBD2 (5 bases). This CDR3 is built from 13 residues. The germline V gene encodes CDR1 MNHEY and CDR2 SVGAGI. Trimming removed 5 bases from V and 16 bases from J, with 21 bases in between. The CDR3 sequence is CASSRTPSGRTFF. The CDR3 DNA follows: TGTGCCAGCAGTCGCACCCCCTCGGGGAGAACTTTCTTC.

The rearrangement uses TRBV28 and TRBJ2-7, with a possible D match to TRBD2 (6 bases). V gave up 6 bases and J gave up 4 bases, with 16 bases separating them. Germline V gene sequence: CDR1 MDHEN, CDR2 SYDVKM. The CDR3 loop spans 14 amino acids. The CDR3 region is CASRPLAGSYEQYF. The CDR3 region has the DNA TGTGCCAGCAGGCCACTGGCGGGGAGTTACGAGCAGTACTTC.